The rows below give T cell receptor beta chains drawn from one sample of a study of blood T cell repertoires in COVID-19. This table comes from immunoSEQ multiplex PCR, and its TCRdb copy is limited to in-frame clones, with some not included. This table has about 280,000 clones, around 85% appearing once. Specimen: peripheral blood. These receptors were obtained from a man aged 45-60 years with active or convalescent COVID-19. Both conserved end residues are part of each CDR3. Each record gives: CDR3 DNA, CDR3 protein, clone size, V gene, J gene, D gene. A D gene is named only where the DNA matches it firmly. Only some rows state a clone size, as once, few, many or a class for expanded clones.

DNA: TGTGCCAGCAGCCTAGGGACAGGGCAGTTCTTC; CDR3: CASSLGTGQFF; size: NA; V: TRBV5-6; J: TRBJ2-1; D: TRBD1
DNA: TGTGCCAGCAGCGGGACAGGGGGCCGAGGCTACACCTTC; CDR3: CASSGTGGRGYTF; size: NA; V: TRBV27; J: TRBJ1-2; D: TRBD1
DNA: TGTGCCAGCAGCGTAGGGAGTACGGGAGTCGCAGATACGCAGTATTTT; CDR3: CASSVGSTGVADTQYF; size: once; V: TRBV9; J: TRBJ2-3; D: NA
DNA: TGTGCCAGCGGTCTCGGGACAGGGTTCACTGAAGCTTTCTTT; CDR3: CASGLGTGFTEAFF; size: NA; V: TRBV6-5; J: TRBJ1-1; D: TRBD1
DNA: TGTGCCAGCAGTCTAGGACTTAATGAAAAACTGTTTTTT; CDR3: CASSLGLNEKLFF; size: NA; V: TRBV12-3/TRBV12-4; J: TRBJ1-4; D: NA
DNA: TGTGCCAGCAGCGTAGGGGGGCAGGCCCTCCAAGAGACCCAGTACTTC; CDR3: CASSVGGQALQETQYF; size: once; V: TRBV9; J: TRBJ2-5; D: NA
DNA: TGTGCCAGCAGAAAAGGGGGAGGGCCCTACAATGAGCAGTTCTTC; CDR3: CASRKGGGPYNEQFF; size: NA; V: TRBV27; J: TRBJ2-1; D: NA
DNA: TGTGCCAGCCGTCTCAGCAGGGGATGGGGCAATGAGCAGTTCTTC; CDR3: CASRLSRGWGNEQFF; size: NA; V: TRBV6-5; J: TRBJ2-1; D: NA
DNA: TGTGCCTGGAGGGCAGGCCGTCGGAACTATGGCTACACCTTC; CDR3: CAWRAGRRNYGYTF; size: NA; V: TRBV30; J: TRBJ1-2; D: NA
DNA: TGTGCCAGCAGCTCCCGTTCCGGTGCCCAAGAGACCCAGTACTTC; CDR3: CASSSRSGAQETQYF; size: NA; V: TRBV11-2; J: TRBJ2-5; D: NA
DNA: TGTGCCAGCAAGGACCCGGGACAGCCTTACGAGCAGTACTTC; CDR3: CASKDPGQPYEQYF; size: few; V: TRBV28; J: TRBJ2-7; D: TRBD1
DNA: TGTGCCAGCTCACGATTGGGGACTAGCGGGAGCTCCTACAATGAGCAGTTCTTC; CDR3: CASSRLGTSGSSYNEQFF; size: NA; V: TRBV18; J: TRBJ2-1; D: TRBD2
DNA: TGCGCCAGCCAGTGGGGTGGGAGTGGGTCTACAGATACGCAGTATTTT; CDR3: CASQWGGSGSTDTQYF; size: NA; V: TRBV5-1; J: TRBJ2-3; D: NA
DNA: TGTGCCAGCAGGAACAGGGGCGAAGCTTTCTTT; CDR3: CASRNRGEAFF; size: NA; V: TRBV6-5; J: TRBJ1-1; D: TRBD1
DNA: TGTGCCAGCAGCGCCCAGGGGGGTACGCAGTATTTT; CDR3: CASSAQGGTQYF; size: NA; V: TRBV5-4; J: TRBJ2-3; D: NA
DNA: TGTGCCAGCAGTGCGAGACACGGGTTCGGGGTACGTGGCTACACCTTC; CDR3: CASSARHGFGVRGYTF; size: NA; V: TRBV28; J: TRBJ1-2; D: NA
DNA: TGTGCCAGCAGCCAAGAGTGGGGGAGGGGAGTGAACACTGAAGCTTTCTTT; CDR3: CASSQEWGRGVNTEAFF; size: NA; V: TRBV14; J: TRBJ1-1; D: NA
DNA: TGCGCCAGCAGCTTGGTGACGGGGTCCCCCGGGGAGCTGTTTTTT; CDR3: CASSLVTGSPGELFF; size: NA; V: TRBV5-1; J: TRBJ2-2; D: NA
DNA: TGCAGCGTTGATGGTTTGGTGCAAGCCCGGGGATATGGCTACACCTTC; CDR3: CSVDGLVQARGYGYTF; size: NA; V: TRBV29-1; J: TRBJ1-2; D: NA
DNA: TGTGCCAGCAGCCCTCTGGGGCCCCTAACTAATGAGCAGTTCTTC; CDR3: CASSPLGPLTNEQFF; size: NA; V: TRBV6-2/TRBV6-3; J: TRBJ2-1; D: NA
DNA: TGTGCCAGCAGCCACCTGACTAGCGGAAAGTCAGATACGCAGTATTTT; CDR3: CASSHLTSGKSDTQYF; size: once; V: TRBV3-1/TRBV3-2; J: TRBJ2-3; D: TRBD2
DNA: TGTGCCAGCCAAACCGGGCGACAGGCGAATAACTATGGCTACACCTTC; CDR3: CASQTGRQANNYGYTF; size: NA; V: TRBV19; J: TRBJ1-2; D: NA
DNA: TGCGCCAGCAGTGATGAATTACGCGGGAGGAGCTCCTACGAGCAGTACTTC; CDR3: CASSDELRGRSSYEQYF; size: NA; V: TRBV10-2; J: TRBJ2-7; D: TRBD2
DNA: TGTGCCAGCAGACGAATCCGGGACGGGGGAAATGAGCAGTTCTTC; CDR3: CASRRIRDGGNEQFF; size: NA; V: TRBV3-1/TRBV3-2; J: TRBJ2-1; D: NA
DNA: TGCGCCAGCAGCCCCCATCCAGGGGATACTAGCACAGATACGCAGTATTTT; CDR3: CASSPHPGDTSTDTQYF; size: NA; V: TRBV5-1; J: TRBJ2-3; D: NA
DNA: TGCGCCAGCAGCGCGGGACAGGGTTTGGGGTCTTCACCCCTCCACTTT; CDR3: CASSAGQGLGSSPLHF; size: many; V: TRBV5-1; J: TRBJ1-6; D: TRBD1
DNA: TGCGCCAGCAGCTCCGGGGACCTAGCGAGTTCAGATACGCAGTATTTT; CDR3: CASSSGDLASSDTQYF; size: NA; V: TRBV5-1; J: TRBJ2-3; D: NA
DNA: TGTGCCAGCAGCCAAGGGGGCACGGATTCTTTTATGGGTGGCTACACCTTC; CDR3: CASSQGGTDSFMGGYTF; size: NA; V: TRBV28; J: TRBJ1-2; D: TRBD1
DNA: TGTGCCAGCTCACCCGGGACACCAAACACAGATACGCAGTATTTT; CDR3: CASSPGTPNTDTQYF; size: NA; V: TRBV18; J: TRBJ2-3; D: NA
DNA: TGTGCCTGGTCCCGCTACGAGCAGTACTTC; CDR3: CAWSRYEQYF; size: NA; V: TRBV30; J: TRBJ2-7; D: NA
DNA: TGTGCCAGCAGCGGTGCTAGCGGGAGGGCCCGAACGTTGGATACGCAGTATTTT; CDR3: CASSGASGRARTLDTQYF; size: NA; V: TRBV7-9; J: TRBJ2-3; D: TRBD2